Below, 10 T cell receptor beta chains from the same sample are listed, as sequenced in a study of blood T cell repertoires in COVID-19. Clones were read by immunoSEQ multiplex PCR, and TCRdb kept only the in-frame ones, dropping some. The data contain roughly 70,000 clones, about four fifths of them singletons. The sample consisted of peripheral blood. All receptors derive from a man between 65 and 85 years old who had recovered from COVID-19.

The V and J genes are TRBV30 and TRBJ2-7, with a tentative D call TRBD1 (6 bases). V lost 5 bases to trimming and J lost 5 bases, with 13 bases between them. The germline V gene encodes CDR1 GTSNPN and CDR2 SVGIG (reference sequence). This CDR3 spans 12 amino acids. The CDR3 here is CAWLRGNHEQYF. DNA of the CDR3: TGTGCCTGGTTAAGGGGGAATCACGAGCAGTACTTC.

This chain connects TRBV11-2 to TRBJ1-1; possible D gene TRBD1, 6 bases. Germline V gives CDR1 SGHAT, CDR2 FQNNGV. The CDR3 runs to 13 residues. Trimming took 0 bases from V and 4 from J, leaving 6 bases between them. In nucleotides, the CDR3 is TGTGCCAGCAGCTTAGAACAGGGCACTGAAGCTTTCTTT. Residues: CASSLEQGTEAFF.

CDR3 nucleotides: TGCAGTGCTAGTGAGGCTAGCGGTTACAATGAGCAGTTCTTC. Its protein product is CSASEASGYNEQFF. J is TRBJ2-1 and V is TRBV20-1, with TRBD2 identical over 7 bases. CDR1 and CDR2 from the germline V gene are DFQATT and SNEGSKA (reference sequence). V lost 3 bases, J lost 4 bases, and 6 bases stayed unmatched. The CDR3 has 14 amino acids.

V is TRBV7-9 and J is TRBJ1-2; D not certain. The CDR3 extends over 12 amino acids. The germline V gene has CDR1 SEHNR and CDR2 FQNEAQ (reference sequence). With 6 bases removed from V and 4 bases from J, the gap between germline ends came to 9 bases. The CDR3 sequence: CASSSDIYGYTF. DNA for the CDR3: TGTGCCAGCAGTTCAGACATCTATGGCTACACCTTC.

The chain joins TRBV12-3 or TRBV12-4 to TRBJ2-1; D is possibly TRBD2 (5 bases). Trimming shortened V by 11 bases and J by 2 bases, and 10 bases separated the two germline ends. The CDR3 contains 12 residues. The CDR3, as DNA: TGTGCCGGAGGTGGCGCCTACAATGAGCAGTTCTTC. Protein sequence: CAGGGAYNEQFF.

The chain recombines TRBV10-1 with TRBJ1-6; the D gene is possibly TRBD1 (5 bases). CDR1 and CDR2 (germline): WNHNN, SYGVQD (reference sequence). CDR3 length equals 16 residues. V dropped 5 bases and J dropped 8 bases, with 19 bases sitting between them. CDR3 residues: CASSTYRPTKHSPLHF. The CDR3, as DNA: TGCGCCAGCAGTACCTACAGGCCCACCAAGCATTCACCCCTCCACTTT.

The rearrangement joins TRBV7-2 to TRBJ2-6; TRBD1 agrees at 11 bases. CDR1 SGHTA and CDR2 FQGNSA come from the germline V gene. V shed 7 bases, J shed 4 bases, and the junction held 12 bases outside the gene matches. The CDR3 totals 18 residues. This chain's CDR3 is CASTYRTGGTAGANVLTF. The CDR3 DNA follows: TGTGCCAGCACCTACAGGACAGGGGGCACAGCCGGGGCCAACGTCCTGACTTTC.

The rearrangement links TRBV30 to TRBJ2-1; 7 bases align to TRBD1. The CDR3 is made up of 15 amino acids. Unmatched junction bases numbered 12, after V lost 5 bases and J lost 5 bases. The germline V gene has CDR1 GTSNPN and CDR2 SVGIG (reference sequence). Here the CDR3 DNA reads TGTGCCTGGGAACTCTCCTACAGGGGACACAATGAGCAGTTCTTC. Protein product: CAWELSYRGHNEQFF.

The V gene is TRBV29-1, the J gene TRBJ2-1; a possible D gene is TRBD2 (6 bases). The germline V gene encodes CDR1 SQVTM and CDR2 ANQGSEA. Trimming shortened V by 7 bases and J by 3 bases, and 16 bases separated the two germline ends. The CDR3 totals 14 residues. The CDR3 region is CSAGGGANYNEQFF. DNA for the CDR3: TGCAGCGCCGGCGGCGGGGCTAACTACAATGAGCAGTTCTTC.

The genes are TRBV6-1 and TRBJ1-2; TRBD1 aligns across 10 bases. Germline V gene sequence: CDR1 MNHNS, CDR2 SASEGT. Trimming took 3 bases from V and 6 from J; bases not matched to a gene: 4. The CDR3 contains 14 residues. This CDR3 is CASSDRDRGNGYTF. The CDR3, as DNA: TGTGCCAGCAGTGACCGGGACAGGGGTAATGGCTACACCTTC.